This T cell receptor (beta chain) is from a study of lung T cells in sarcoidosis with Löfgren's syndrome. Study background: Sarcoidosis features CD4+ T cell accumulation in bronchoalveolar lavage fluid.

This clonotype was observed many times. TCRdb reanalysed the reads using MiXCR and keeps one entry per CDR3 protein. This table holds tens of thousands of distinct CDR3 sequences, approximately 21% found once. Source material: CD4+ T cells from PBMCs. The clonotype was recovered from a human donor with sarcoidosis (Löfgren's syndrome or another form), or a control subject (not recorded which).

CDR3 DNA sequence: TGCAGTGCTCGCGACTTTACAGGGGGCGATTGGAATTCACCCCTCCACTTT. It is translated as CSARDFTGGDWNSPLHF. The chain combines TRBV20-1 with TRBJ1-6, with TRBD1 matching over 9 bases. This CDR3 has 17 residues. Germline trimming cut 5 bases from V and 7 bases from J; bases unmatched to any gene: 15. The germline V gene has CDR1 DFQATT and CDR2 SNEGSKA (reference sequence).